This TCR beta chain appears in the sequencing data of a study of shared clonotypes between healthy human individuals. Study in general: Each donor contributed plates that comprised three CD4 naive, three CD4 memory, two CD8 naive and one CD8 memory. Study-wide results and limits: Across subsets, estimated richness was generally greater for naive than for memory populations.

Libraries were prepared by immunoSEQ multiplex PCR; TCRdb keeps only in-frame clonotypes and omits some of them. The top ten clones hold roughly 0.36% of a sample with approximately 2.1 million clones, 80% to 95% of them seen once. This clone came up once. Its antigen remains unknown. Every contributor of samples was a Caucasian grown-up residing in Nashville, Tennessee. V lost 6 bases, J lost 12 bases, and 24 bases lay in between. Germline CDR1 and CDR2: SQVTM and ANQGSEA. The CDR3 extends over 14 amino acids. This TCR was recovered from a young man in good health. Some clones in this sample may be carry-over from other donors' samples. The chain recombines TRBV29-1 with TRBJ2-4; D is tentatively TRBD1 or TRBD2 (8 bases each). Sequenced sample: naive CD4+ T cells from PBMCs. Subset of the sample: CD45RA+ positively selected. The chain's CDR3 is CSVARQGSGGDQYF. The DNA for the CDR3 is TGCAGCGTGGCGAGACAGGGGTCCGGGGGGGATCAGTACTTC.